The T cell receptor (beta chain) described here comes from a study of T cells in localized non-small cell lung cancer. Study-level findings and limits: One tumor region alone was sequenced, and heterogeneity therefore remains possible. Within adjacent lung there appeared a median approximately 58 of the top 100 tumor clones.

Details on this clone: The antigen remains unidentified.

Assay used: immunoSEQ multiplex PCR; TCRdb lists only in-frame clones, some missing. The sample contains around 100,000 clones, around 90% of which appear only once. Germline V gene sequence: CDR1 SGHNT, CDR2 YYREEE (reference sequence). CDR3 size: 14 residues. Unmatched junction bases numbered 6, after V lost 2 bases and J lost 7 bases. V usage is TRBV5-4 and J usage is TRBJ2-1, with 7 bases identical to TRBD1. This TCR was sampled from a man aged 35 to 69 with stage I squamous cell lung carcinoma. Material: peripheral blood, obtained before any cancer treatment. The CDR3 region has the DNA TGTGCCAGCAGCTTCTGGGCAGGGGGAAATGAGCAGTTCTTC. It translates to CASSFWAGGNEQFF.